These 28 T cell receptor beta chains were sequenced from one sample in a study of neurological immune-mediated disorders. Using its own MiXCR run on the 5' RACE reads, TCRdb lists one record per CDR3 protein. Of 30,000 to 45,000 distinct CDR3 sequences in the sample, 9% to 12% were seen once. Sequences were obtained from PBMCs. The receptors come from a woman aged 25-40 years with HTLV-1-associated myelopathy (HAM/TSP).

This clonotype was counted many times. The chain links TRBV20-1 to TRBJ2-1, with 8 nucleotides matching TRBD2. The junction had 7 bases not matched to a gene; V was cut back by 1 base and J by 5 bases. CDR1 DFQATT and CDR2 SNEGSKA come from the germline V gene (reference sequence). CDR3 size: 15 residues. CDR3 residues: CSARVPSGGHNEQFF. The DNA of the CDR3 is TGCAGTGCTAGAGTCCCCAGCGGGGGCCACAATGAGCAGTTCTTC.

This clonotype was recorded many times. The chain uses TRBV19 and TRBJ2-6; no definite D call. CDR3 length equals 15 residues. The germline gives CDR1 LNHDA, CDR2 SQIVND (reference sequence). V was clipped by 6 bases and J by 0 bases, with 9 bases between them. CDR3 nucleotide sequence: TGTGCCAGTAGCGACATACACTCTGGGGCCAACGTCCTGACTTTC. Translated: CASSDIHSGANVLTF.

Many counts were recorded for this clonotype. DNA for the CDR3: TGCGCCAGCAGCTTGCGTGGAGGGAAGTCTGAAGCTTTCTTT. Its protein product is CASSLRGGKSEAFF. This chain connects TRBV5-1 to TRBJ1-1; D not certain. The ends were cut back, 1 base at V and 6 bases at J, with 13 bases in the middle. The CDR3 runs 14 residues. CDR1 is SGHRS, CDR2 YFSETQ, per germline.

This clonotype was picked up many times. J is TRBJ1-1 and V is TRBV10-3, with 8 bases aligning to TRBD1. The CDR3 runs 14 residues. V trimming: 6 bases; J trimming: 1 base; junction bases outside the gene matches: 4. Germline CDR1 reads ENHRY; CDR2 reads SYGVKD. The CDR3 here is CAISEDRGNTEAFF. The CDR3, as DNA: TGTGCCATCAGCGAAGACAGGGGGAACACTGAAGCTTTCTTT.

In its sample, this clonotype was seen many times. The V call is TRBV7-2, the J call TRBJ2-1, with D unclear. V shed 5 bases and J shed 3 bases, with 14 bases lying between them. CDR1 and CDR2 from the germline V gene are SGHTA and FQGNSA. The length of the CDR3 is 15 residues. DNA of the CDR3: TGTGCCAGCAGCCACGGAAGGAGCAACTACAATGAGCAGTTCTTC. Encoded protein: CASSHGRSNYNEQFF.

This clonotype was counted many times. This chain links TRBV7-3 with TRBJ2-7; a weak D match, TRBD2 (5 bases). Deletions cut 5 bases from V and 7 bases from J, with 15 bases between. The CDR3 has 13 residues. Germline V gives CDR1 SGHTA, CDR2 FQGTGA. The CDR3 DNA follows: TGTGCCAGCAGCCGCGGGCCCGGAGGTGAGCAGTACTTC. Encoded protein: CASSRGPGGEQYF.

This clonotype was recorded many times. This sequence joins TRBV7-3 and TRBJ2-1, with 10 bases identical to TRBD2. Germline CDR1 is SGHTA and CDR2 is FQGTGA. J was trimmed by 9 bases and V by 1 base; bases with no gene match: 6. This CDR3 comprises 15 residues. CDR3 region: CASSLRAGGLSEQFF. CDR3 coding DNA: TGTGCCAGCAGCTTAAGAGCGGGGGGGCTAAGTGAGCAGTTCTTC. The full variable domain, in which reference TRBV7-3 and TRBJ2-1 provide the parts outside the CDR3, is GAGVSQTPSNKVTEKGKYVELRCDPISGHTALYWYRQSLGQGPEFLIYFQGTGAADDSGLPNDRFFAVRPEGSVSTLKIQRTERGDSAVYLCASSLRAGGLSEQFFGPGTRLTVL.

This clonotype showed up many times. J is TRBJ2-3 and V is TRBV5-1, with no clear D. Per germline, CDR1 SGHRS and CDR2 YFSETQ. The length of the CDR3 is 13 residues. Trimming removed 6 bases at V and 3 bases at J, with 11 bases between. Here the CDR3 DNA reads TGCGCCAGCACCCTGGGAAGGACAGATACGCAGTATTTT. It yields the protein CASTLGRTDTQYF.

In its sample, this clonotype was seen many times. V and J are TRBV25-1 and TRBJ2-1; D tentatively reads TRBD1 or TRBD2 (6 bases each). Germline loops: CDR1 MGHDK, CDR2 SYGVNS. The CDR3 is 15 residues long. Trimming left V 5 bases short and J 5 bases short, with 16 bases between. The CDR3 here is CASSRSGAPHNEQFF. The CDR3 region has the DNA TGTGCCAGCAGTAGGTCGGGGGCCCCCCACAATGAGCAGTTCTTC.

This clonotype was observed at least ten times. The chain has TRBV5-6 and TRBJ1-3; D ambiguous. Germline CDR1 and CDR2: SGHDT and YYEEEE. CDR3 length: 18 amino acids. The V gene lost 3 bases and the J gene lost 0 bases, with 19 bases spanning the gap. CDR3 in amino acids: CASSSRVVAKLSGNTIYF. The CDR3 DNA reads as TGTGCCAGCAGCTCGAGGGTGGTAGCGAAGCTCTCTGGAAACACCATATATTTT.

This clonotype was found many times. This chain connects TRBV20-1 to TRBJ2-1; D is undetermined. V was pared by 0 bases and J by 6 bases, with 18 bases between. Germline V gene data show CDR1 as DFQATT and CDR2 as SNEGSKA (reference sequence). This CDR3 is built from 16 residues. The DNA for the CDR3 is TGCAGTGCTAGAGAGACCGGGCCTCAAGTGGGCAATGAGCAGTTCTTC. This encodes CSARETGPQVGNEQFF.

This clonotype is medium-sized within its sample. CDR3 coding DNA: TGCAGTGTATTGGGGCAAGATACGCAGTATTTT. This gives the protein CSVLGQDTQYF. The chain joins TRBV20-1 to TRBJ2-3; maybe TRBD1 (5 bases). Germline CDR1 DFQATT, CDR2 SNEGSKA (reference sequence). The CDR3 is 11 amino acids. V was trimmed by 7 bases and J by 5 bases, leaving 10 bases between them.

Worth noting for this clonotype: This may be a read error, as it is one base from a much larger clone. The chain links TRBV18 to TRBJ2-7, with 7 positions matching TRBD2. The CDR3 has 13 residues. Germline V CDR1 and CDR2: KGHSH, LQKENI. In nucleotides, the CDR3 is TGTGCCAGCTCTTCTAGCGGCTCCTACGAGAAGTACTTC. Amino acids: CASSSSGSYEKYF.

Many counts were recorded for this clonotype. At one end the junction does not follow the germline gene, possibly because of a read error. The gene calls are TRBV27 and TRBJ2-7, with a weak D call TRBD1 (5 bases). This CDR3 is 12 amino acids long. CDR1 and CDR2 (germline): MNHEY, SMNVEV (reference sequence). This chain's CDR3 is CARRVTSYEQYF. CDR3 bases: TGTGCCCGCAGGGTTACCTCCTACGAGCAGTACTTC.

This clonotype was detected many times. V and J are TRBV7-6 and TRBJ2-3; 10 nucleotides match TRBD2. This CDR3 spans 16 amino acids. The germline V gene encodes CDR1 SGHVS and CDR2 FNYEAQ. V dropped 3 bases and J dropped 4; count of bases not matched to a gene: 7. CDR3: CASSLNPAGGPDTQYF. The DNA for the CDR3 is TGTGCCAGCAGCTTGAACCCAGCGGGGGGGCCAGATACGCAGTATTTT.

This clonotype is judged medium-sized. The chain joins TRBV6-5 to TRBJ2-1; 12 nucleotides agree with TRBD2. The CDR3 is 16 residues long. The junction had 8 bases not matched to a gene; V was cut back by 6 bases and J by 5 bases. Germline CDR1 and CDR2: MNHEY and SVGAGI. The CDR3 spells CASRKVLAGGHNEQFF. The CDR3 DNA sequence: TGTGCCAGCAGGAAAGTACTAGCGGGGGGACACAATGAGCAGTTCTTC.

At least ten counts were recorded for this clonotype. The junction and the germline gene differ at one end; a read error may be behind it. The chain joins TRBV7-2 to TRBJ2-7, with D perhaps TRBD2 (6 bases). The CDR3 length is 12 residues. CDR1 and CDR2 from the germline V gene are SGHTA and FQGNSA. The CDR3 reads CASSTRDSRPFF. The CDR3 coding sequence is TGTGCCAGCAGCACCCGGGACTCCCGACCCTTTTTC.

This clonotype was counted ten times or more. The chain couples TRBV2 to TRBJ1-1; D not certain. CDR3 length: 13 amino acids. CDR1 and CDR2 (germline): SNHLY, FYNNEI. Deletions cut 4 bases from V and 4 bases from J, with 10 bases between. CDR3 nucleotide sequence: TGTGCCAGCAGTGGGGTGGGTATCACTGAAGCTTTCTTT. This gives the protein CASSGVGITEAFF.

The table lists this clonotype with many counts. This chain uses TRBV20-1 with TRBJ1-1, with D possibly being TRBD1 (5 bases). CDR3 length: 13 amino acids. From germline, CDR1 is DFQATT and CDR2 SNEGSKA (reference sequence). V gave up 0 bases and J gave up 4 bases, with 9 bases separating them. Here the CDR3 reads CSAREMGGTEAFF. The CDR3 region has the DNA TGCAGTGCTAGAGAAATGGGGGGCACTGAAGCTTTCTTT.

This clonotype was detected many times. V gene TRBV7-2 combines with J gene TRBJ2-2; the D is unclear. Germline V gene data show CDR1 as SGHTA and CDR2 as FQGNSA. V lost 1 base, J lost 4 bases, and 10 bases lay in between. This CDR3 is 15 amino acids long. This CDR3 is CASSLGQILTGELFF. The CDR3 nucleotides read TGTGCCAGCAGCTTAGGCCAGATCCTCACCGGGGAGCTGTTTTTT.

There are many counts of this clonotype. CDR3 sequence: CSASGAVRLPGANVLTF. The DNA of the CDR3 is TGCAGTGCTAGTGGCGCTGTAAGGTTGCCTGGGGCCAACGTCCTGACTTTC. The chain is built from TRBV20-1 and TRBJ2-6; no clear D gene. This CDR3 has 17 amino acids. CDR1 is DFQATT and CDR2 is SNEGSKA in the germline V gene (reference sequence). V lost 3 bases and J lost 2, with 17 bases in between.

V usage is TRBV20-1 and J usage is TRBJ1-2, with D hard to call. The CDR3 sequence is 13 residues long. Between the trimmed V and J ends, which lost 0 bases and 11 bases, there was a span of 16 bases. CDR1 DFQATT and CDR2 SNEGSKA come from the germline V gene (reference sequence). The CDR3 DNA sequence: TGCAGTGCTAGAGATCTCCTGATTGGTAGATACACCTTC. Its translation: CSARDLLIGRYTF.

The V and J genes are TRBV12-3 or TRBV12-4 and TRBJ2-2, with 10 bases that match TRBD2. V lost 8 bases and J lost 7; bases outside the gene matches: 7. The CDR3 runs 14 residues. CDR3 protein: CASGLAATFGELFF. CDR3 nucleotides: TGTGCCAGCGGACTAGCGGCGACATTCGGGGAGCTGTTTTTT.

This clonotype was picked up many times. The CDR3 DNA follows: TGCAGTGCTAGAGATTTTGGGGGTCCCATATATTTT. Translation: CSARDFGGPIYF. This chain links TRBV20-1 with TRBJ1-3; D might be TRBD1 (5 bases). V was clipped by 0 bases and J by 11 bases, with 11 bases between them. Per the germline V gene, CDR1 is DFQATT and CDR2 is SNEGSKA (reference sequence). The CDR3 covers 12 residues.

This clonotype occurred many times. The CDR3 region is CSAGLAGADTQYF. In DNA, the CDR3 is TGCAGTGCCGGACTAGCGGGGGCAGATACGCAGTATTTT. The V call is TRBV20-1, the J call TRBJ2-3; 13 bases map to TRBD2. The length of the CDR3 is 13 residues. CDR1 is DFQATT and CDR2 is SNEGSKA in the germline V gene (reference sequence). V dropped 6 bases and J dropped 4; count of bases not matched to a gene: 1.

This clonotype showed up many times. V and J are TRBV20-1 and TRBJ1-2, with a possible D match to TRBD1 (5 bases). Germline values: CDR1 DFQATT, CDR2 SNEGSKA (reference sequence). The CDR3 totals 12 residues. V lost 7 bases and J 1 base, leaving 10 bases between the germline ends. CDR3 sequence (DNA): TGCAGTGTCAACAGGAATAACTATGGCTACACCTTC. It is translated as CSVNRNNYGYTF.

This clonotype was picked up many times. This sequence joins TRBV12-3 or TRBV12-4 and TRBJ1-1; maybe TRBD1 (6 bases). The CDR3 consists of 15 residues. Trimming took off 1 base at V and 5 bases at J, with 14 bases between the two ends. CDR3 sequence (DNA): TGTGCCAGCAGTTTAGACCCCAGGGGAGGAACTGAAGCTTTCTTT. Translated, it gives CASSLDPRGGTEAFF.

With regard to this clonotype: It is unclear where the CDR3 begins or ends on the DNA, so no DNA is shown, and the CDR3 is as TCRdb lists it. The chain joins TRBV7-2 to TRBJ2-7; the tabulated D call, TRBD1, remains unverified against the DNA. Germline CDR1 SGHTA, CDR2 FQGNSA. With termini counted, the CDR3 has 21 amino acids. Here the CDR3 reads CASSFYICSARAGGERYEQYF.